The 13 T cell receptor beta chains reported below all come from one sample, sequenced in a study of blood T cell repertoires in COVID-19. Clones were sequenced by immunoSEQ multiplex PCR, and TCRdb holds only the in-frame ones, with some missing. The sample records tens of thousands of clones, more than 65% being singletons. Material: peripheral blood. Every receptor here comes from an elderly woman with active or convalescent COVID-19.

This rearrangement joins TRBV5-6 to TRBJ1-1, with no clear D. V gave up 6 bases and J gave up 2 bases, with 14 bases separating them. Germline assignment: CDR1 SGHDT and CDR2 YYEEEE. This CDR3 has 14 residues. CDR3 region: CASTRVGRNTEAFF. The CDR3 nucleotides are TGTGCCAGCACGCGTGTGGGCAGAAACACTGAAGCTTTCTTT. The whole variable domain, remainder taken from reference TRBV5-6 and TRBJ1-1, is DAGVTQSPTHLIKTRGQQVTLRCSPKSGHDTVSWYQQALGQGPQFIFQYYEEEERQRGNFPDRFSGHQFPNYSSELNVNALLLGDSALYLCASTRVGRNTEAFFGQGTRLTVV.

The gene calls are TRBV4-3 and TRBJ2-1; D perhaps matches TRBD2 (6 bases). Germline V gene data show CDR1 as LGHNA and CDR2 as YSLEER. The CDR3 is 21 amino acids. Trimming left V 2 bases short and J 4 bases short, with 30 bases between. Here the CDR3 DNA reads TGCGCCAGCAGCCAAACCCTCCCGCGGGGATTTCCCGGTGGAGATTACAATGAGCAGTTCTTC. This translates into CASSQTLPRGFPGGDYNEQFF.

This chain links TRBV5-6 with TRBJ1-2; 7 nucleotides align to TRBD1. The CDR3 contains 15 residues. Germline V gives CDR1 SGHDT, CDR2 YYEEEE. V was clipped by 4 bases and J by 5 bases; unmatched bases: 11. CDR3 in DNA: TGTGCCAGCAGCCTGGGGGACAGTTTAGCTTATGGCTACACCTTC. Translating it yields CASSLGDSLAYGYTF.

The V call is TRBV9, the J call TRBJ1-4; 8 nucleotides match TRBD1. The CDR3 covers 15 residues. V shed 0 bases and J 8 bases; nucleotides not matched to a gene: 6. Germline-derived CDR1 and CDR2 are SGDLS and YYNGEE. The CDR3: CASSVDGTGGEKLFF. The CDR3 nucleotides are TGTGCCAGCAGCGTAGACGGGACAGGAGGCGAAAAACTGTTTTTT.

V and J are TRBV28 and TRBJ2-7; D unresolved. Germline CDR1 reads MDHEN; CDR2 reads SYDVKM. This CDR3 is 14 amino acids long. Trimming left V 4 bases short and J 7 bases short, with 17 bases between. CDR3 amino acids: CASSYTPSWWEQYF. The DNA of the CDR3 is TGTGCCAGCAGTTATACACCCTCCTGGTGGGAGCAGTACTTC.

V and J are TRBV6-4 and TRBJ2-2; D is unresolved. The CDR3 extends over 14 amino acids. The germline V gene encodes CDR1 MRHNA and CDR2 SNTAGT. The germline V and J ends were trimmed by 2 bases and 5 bases, with 9 bases remaining between them. The CDR3 nucleotides read TGTGCCAGCAGTGACCACCCCGGGACCGGGGAGCTGTTTTTT. It translates to CASSDHPGTGELFF.

This clone was found a few times. V gene TRBV4-1 combines with J gene TRBJ1-1; TRBD1 matches at 7 bases. Trimming took 3 bases from V and 7 from J; bases not matched to a gene: 8. The CDR3 spans 14 residues. The germline gives CDR1 MGHRA, CDR2 YSYEKL. For the CDR3, the DNA is TGCGCCAGCAGCCAGCGGGACAGTGAATATGAAGCTTTCTTT. Its protein is CASSQRDSEYEAFF.

This chain connects TRBV14 to TRBJ2-2; TRBD1 aligns across 7 bases. Germline trimming cut 5 bases from V and 3 bases from J; bases unmatched to any gene: 6. Germline values: CDR1 SGHDN, CDR2 FVKESK. CDR3 length equals 15 residues. The CDR3 sequence is CASSTGTAYTGELFF. As DNA, the CDR3 is TGTGCCAGCAGCACCGGGACAGCCTACACCGGGGAGCTGTTTTTT.

The CDR3 protein is CASSQELGGRALYNEQFF. The CDR3 DNA reads as TGCGCCAGCAGCCAAGAATTGGGCGGGAGGGCCCTCTACAATGAGCAGTTCTTC. The rearrangement uses TRBV4-3 and TRBJ2-1; TRBD2 matches 9 bases. Per the germline V gene, CDR1 is LGHNA and CDR2 is YSLEER. V shed 0 bases and J 3 bases; nucleotides not matched to a gene: 9. This CDR3 comprises 18 residues.

The chain employs TRBV7-8 and TRBJ2-5, with 8 bases aligning to TRBD2. With V trimmed by 2 bases and J by 6 bases, 8 bases remained unmatched. CDR3 length equals 15 residues. Germline loops: CDR1 SGHVS, CDR2 FQNEAQ. CDR3 bases: TGTGCCAGCAGCTTAATCGGGGGGGCCCCCCAGACCCAGTACTTC. It yields the protein CASSLIGGAPQTQYF. Combining the CDR3 with reference TRBV7-8 and TRBJ2-5 gives the whole variable domain GAGVSQSPRYKVAKRGQDVALRCDPISGHVSLFWYQQALGQGPEFLTYFQNEAQLDKSGLPSDRFFAERPEGSVSTLKIQRTQQEDSAVYLCASSLIGGAPQTQYFGPGTRLLVL.

The rearrangement joins TRBV28 to TRBJ1-6, with D maybe TRBD1 (6 bases). Germline loops: CDR1 MDHEN, CDR2 SYDVKM. The CDR3 extends over 16 amino acids. V was cut by 2 bases and J by 1 base, with 9 bases left in between. CDR3 DNA: TGTGCCAGCAGTTTAAGGGGGAAGTCCTATAATTCACCCCTCCACTTT. Its translation: CASSLRGKSYNSPLHF.

The chain joins TRBV5-8 to TRBJ1-5; TRBD1 aligns across 8 bases. This CDR3 comprises 15 residues. Germline V gene lookup returns CDR1 SGHTS and CDR2 YDEGEE. V lost 5 bases, J lost 3 bases, and 7 bases stayed unmatched. CDR3 region: CASRTRQGFNQPQHF. DNA of the CDR3: TGTGCCAGCAGAACGAGACAGGGGTTCAATCAGCCCCAGCATTTT.

The chain has TRBV4-2 and TRBJ2-3; the match to TRBD2 covers 8 bases. Trimming took 2 bases from V and 2 from J; bases not matched to a gene: 3. The CDR3 has 15 residues. The V gene's germline CDR1 is LGHNA and CDR2 YNFKEQ. CDR3 region: CASSQQAGATDTQYF. The DNA for the CDR3 is TGTGCCAGCAGCCAACAAGCGGGGGCCACAGATACGCAGTATTTT.